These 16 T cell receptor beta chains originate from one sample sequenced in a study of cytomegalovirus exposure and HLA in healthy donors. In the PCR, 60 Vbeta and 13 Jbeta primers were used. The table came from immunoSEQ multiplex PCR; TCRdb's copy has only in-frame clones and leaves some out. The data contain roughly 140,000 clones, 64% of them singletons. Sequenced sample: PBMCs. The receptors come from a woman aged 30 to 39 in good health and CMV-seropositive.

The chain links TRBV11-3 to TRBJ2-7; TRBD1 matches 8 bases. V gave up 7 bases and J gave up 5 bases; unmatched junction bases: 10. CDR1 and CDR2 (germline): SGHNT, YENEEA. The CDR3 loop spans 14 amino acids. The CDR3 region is CASMMTGEANEQYF. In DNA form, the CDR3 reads TGTGCCAGCATGATGACAGGGGAGGCCAACGAGCAGTACTTC.

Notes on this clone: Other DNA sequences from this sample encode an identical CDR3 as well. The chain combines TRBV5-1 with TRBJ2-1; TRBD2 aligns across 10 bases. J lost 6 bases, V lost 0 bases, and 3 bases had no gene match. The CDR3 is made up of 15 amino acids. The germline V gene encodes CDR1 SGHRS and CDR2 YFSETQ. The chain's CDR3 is CASSLVLAGANEQFF. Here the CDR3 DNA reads TGCGCCAGCAGCTTGGTTCTAGCGGGGGCCAATGAGCAGTTCTTC.

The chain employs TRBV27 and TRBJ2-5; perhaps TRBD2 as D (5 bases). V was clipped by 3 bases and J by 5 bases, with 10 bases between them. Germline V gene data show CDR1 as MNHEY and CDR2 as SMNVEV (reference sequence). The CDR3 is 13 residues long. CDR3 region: CASSFRGYETQYF. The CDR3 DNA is TGTGCCAGCAGTTTTCGAGGGTATGAGACCCAGTACTTC.

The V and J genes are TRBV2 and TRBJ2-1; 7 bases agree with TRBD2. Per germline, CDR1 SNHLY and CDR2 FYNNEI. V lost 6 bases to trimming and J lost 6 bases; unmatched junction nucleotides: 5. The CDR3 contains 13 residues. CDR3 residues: CASSVIAGNEQFF. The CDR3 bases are TGTGCCAGCAGCGTTATAGCGGGCAATGAGCAGTTCTTC.

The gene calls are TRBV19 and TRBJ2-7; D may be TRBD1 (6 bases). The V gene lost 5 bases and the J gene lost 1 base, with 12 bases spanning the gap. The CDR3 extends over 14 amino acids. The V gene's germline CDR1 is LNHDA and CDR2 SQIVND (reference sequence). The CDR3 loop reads CASSVGTGSYEQYF. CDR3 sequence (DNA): TGTGCCAGTAGTGTCGGCACAGGGTCCTACGAGCAGTACTTC.

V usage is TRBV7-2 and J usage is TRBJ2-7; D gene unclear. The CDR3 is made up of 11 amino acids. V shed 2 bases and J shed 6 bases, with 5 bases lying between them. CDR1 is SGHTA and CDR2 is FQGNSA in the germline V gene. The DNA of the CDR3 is TGTGCCAGCAGCTTAACGGTCGAGCAGTACTTC. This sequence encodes CASSLTVEQYF.

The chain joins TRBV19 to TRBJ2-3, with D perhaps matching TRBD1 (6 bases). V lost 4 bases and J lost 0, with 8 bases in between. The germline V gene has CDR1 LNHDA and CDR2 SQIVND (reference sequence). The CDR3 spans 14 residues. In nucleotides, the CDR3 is TGTGCCAGTAGTAGCAGGGGAAGCACAGATACGCAGTATTTT. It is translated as CASSSRGSTDTQYF.

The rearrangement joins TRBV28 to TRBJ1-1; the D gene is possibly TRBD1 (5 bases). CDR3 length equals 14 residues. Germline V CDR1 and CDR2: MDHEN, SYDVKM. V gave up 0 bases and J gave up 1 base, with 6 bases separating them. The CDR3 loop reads CASSLWQGNTEAFF. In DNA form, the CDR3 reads TGTGCCAGCAGTTTATGGCAGGGGAACACTGAAGCTTTCTTT.

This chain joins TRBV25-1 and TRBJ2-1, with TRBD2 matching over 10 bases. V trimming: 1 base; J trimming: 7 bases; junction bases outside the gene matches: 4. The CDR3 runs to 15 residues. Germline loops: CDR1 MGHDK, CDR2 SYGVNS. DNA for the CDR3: TGTGCCAGCAGTGAATTACTAGCGGGGTATAATGAGCAGTTCTTC. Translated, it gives CASSELLAGYNEQFF.

CDR3 bases: TGTGCTACAGGTGGGTCCGAGCAGTACTTC. Encoded protein: CATGGSEQYF. The rearrangement uses TRBV28 and TRBJ2-7, with D possibly matching TRBD1 (5 bases). CDR1 and CDR2 from the germline V gene are MDHEN and SYDVKM. The CDR3 covers 10 residues.

The CDR3 DNA is TGTGCCACCCAGGGGGCGGACACTGAAGCTTTCTTT. Its translation: CATQGADTEAFF. The chain is built from TRBV19 and TRBJ1-1; 8 nucleotides match TRBD1. CDR1 is LNHDA, CDR2 SQIVND, per germline (reference sequence). J gave up 3 bases and V 10 bases, and 4 bases lay outside the gene matches. This CDR3 has 12 amino acids.

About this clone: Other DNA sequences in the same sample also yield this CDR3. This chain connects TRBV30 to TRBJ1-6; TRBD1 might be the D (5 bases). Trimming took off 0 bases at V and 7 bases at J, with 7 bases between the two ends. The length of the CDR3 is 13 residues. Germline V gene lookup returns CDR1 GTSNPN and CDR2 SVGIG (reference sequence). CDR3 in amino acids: CAWSVQANSPLHF. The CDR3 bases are TGTGCCTGGAGTGTACAGGCAAATTCACCCCTCCACTTT.

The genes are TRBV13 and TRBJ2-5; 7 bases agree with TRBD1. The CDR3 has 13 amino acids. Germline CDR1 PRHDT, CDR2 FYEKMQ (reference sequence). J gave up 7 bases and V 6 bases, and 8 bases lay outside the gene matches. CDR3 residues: CASRGQELWTQYF. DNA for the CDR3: TGTGCCAGCAGAGGACAGGAGCTTTGGACCCAGTACTTC.

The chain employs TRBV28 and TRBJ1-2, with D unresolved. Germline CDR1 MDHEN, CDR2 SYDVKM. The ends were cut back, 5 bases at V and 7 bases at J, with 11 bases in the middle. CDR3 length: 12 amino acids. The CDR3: CASSPSWAGYTF. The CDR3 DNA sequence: TGTGCCAGCAGTCCATCGTGGGCTGGCTACACCTTC.

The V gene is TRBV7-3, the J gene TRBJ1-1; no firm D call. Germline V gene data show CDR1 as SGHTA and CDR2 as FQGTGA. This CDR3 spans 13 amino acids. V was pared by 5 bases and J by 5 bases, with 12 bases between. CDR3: CASSPERETEAFF. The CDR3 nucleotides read TGTGCCAGCAGCCCTGAGAGGGAAACTGAAGCTTTCTTT.

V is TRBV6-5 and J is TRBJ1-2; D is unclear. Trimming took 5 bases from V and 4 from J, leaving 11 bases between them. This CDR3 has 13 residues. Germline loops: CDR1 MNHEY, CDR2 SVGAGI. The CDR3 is CASSPDYAYGYTF. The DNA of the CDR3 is TGTGCCAGCAGTCCCGACTACGCCTATGGCTACACCTTC.